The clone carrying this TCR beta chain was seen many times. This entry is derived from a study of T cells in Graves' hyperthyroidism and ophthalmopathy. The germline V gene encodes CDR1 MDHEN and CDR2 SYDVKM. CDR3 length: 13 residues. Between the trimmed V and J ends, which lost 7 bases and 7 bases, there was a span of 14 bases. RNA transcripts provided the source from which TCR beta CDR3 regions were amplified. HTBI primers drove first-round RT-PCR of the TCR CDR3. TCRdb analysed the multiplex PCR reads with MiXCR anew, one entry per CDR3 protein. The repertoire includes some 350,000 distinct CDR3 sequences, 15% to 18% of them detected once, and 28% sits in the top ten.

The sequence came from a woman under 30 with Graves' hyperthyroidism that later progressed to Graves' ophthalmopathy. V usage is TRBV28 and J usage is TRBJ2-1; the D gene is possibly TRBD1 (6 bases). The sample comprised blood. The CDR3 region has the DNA TGTGCCAGCAACAAACAGGGATGGAATGAGCAGTTCTTC. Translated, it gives CASNKQGWNEQFF.